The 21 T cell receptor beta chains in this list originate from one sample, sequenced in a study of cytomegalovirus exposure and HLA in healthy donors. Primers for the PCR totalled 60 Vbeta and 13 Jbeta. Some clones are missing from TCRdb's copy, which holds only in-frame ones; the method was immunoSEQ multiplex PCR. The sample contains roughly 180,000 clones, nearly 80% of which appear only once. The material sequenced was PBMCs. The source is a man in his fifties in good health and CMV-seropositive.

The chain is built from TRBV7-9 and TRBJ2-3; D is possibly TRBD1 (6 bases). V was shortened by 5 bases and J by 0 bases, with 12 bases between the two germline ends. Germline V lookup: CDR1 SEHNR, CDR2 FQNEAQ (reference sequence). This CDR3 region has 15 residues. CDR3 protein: CASSPGVTSTDTQYF. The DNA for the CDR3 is TGTGCCAGCAGCCCAGGGGTTACTAGCACAGATACGCAGTATTTT. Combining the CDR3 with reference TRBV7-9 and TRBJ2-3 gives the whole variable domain DTGVSQNPRHKITKRGQNVTFRCDPISEHNRLYWYRQTLGQGPEFLTYFQNEAQLEKSRLLSDRFSAERPKGSFSTLEIQRTEQGDSAMYLCASSPGVTSTDTQYFGPGTRLTVL.

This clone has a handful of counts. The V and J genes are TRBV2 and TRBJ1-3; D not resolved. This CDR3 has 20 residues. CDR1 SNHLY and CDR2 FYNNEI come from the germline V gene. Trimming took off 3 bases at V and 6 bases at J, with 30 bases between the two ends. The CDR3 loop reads CASSDPGPGFRGSELNTIYF. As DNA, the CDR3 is TGTGCCAGCAGTGATCCCGGGCCGGGGTTCCGAGGCTCGGAGCTAAACACCATATATTTT.

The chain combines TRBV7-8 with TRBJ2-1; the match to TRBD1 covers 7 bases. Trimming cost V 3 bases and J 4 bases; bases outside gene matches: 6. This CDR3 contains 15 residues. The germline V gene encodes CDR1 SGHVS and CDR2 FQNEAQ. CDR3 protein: CASSLTGTAYNEQFF. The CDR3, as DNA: TGTGCCAGCAGCTTGACAGGGACGGCATACAATGAGCAGTTCTTC.

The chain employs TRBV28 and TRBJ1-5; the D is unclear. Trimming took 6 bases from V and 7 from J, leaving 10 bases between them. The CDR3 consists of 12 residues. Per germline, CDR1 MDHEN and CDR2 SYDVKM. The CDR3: CASRRPGQPQHF. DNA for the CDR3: TGTGCCAGCAGGCGGCCGGGGCAGCCCCAGCATTTT.

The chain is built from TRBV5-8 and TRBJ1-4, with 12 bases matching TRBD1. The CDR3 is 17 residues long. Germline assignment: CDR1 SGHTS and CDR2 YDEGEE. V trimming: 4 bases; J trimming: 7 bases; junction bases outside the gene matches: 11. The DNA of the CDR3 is TGTGCCAGCAGCACAGTCCCGGGACAGGGGGCGCTTGAAAAACTGTTTTTT. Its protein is CASSTVPGQGALEKLFF.

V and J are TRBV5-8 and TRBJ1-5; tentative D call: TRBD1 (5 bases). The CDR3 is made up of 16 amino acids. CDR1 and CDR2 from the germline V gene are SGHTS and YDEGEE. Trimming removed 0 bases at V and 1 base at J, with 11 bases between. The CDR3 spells CASSLAVGASNQPQHF. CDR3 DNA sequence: TGTGCCAGCAGCTTGGCCGTAGGGGCCAGCAATCAGCCCCAGCATTTT.

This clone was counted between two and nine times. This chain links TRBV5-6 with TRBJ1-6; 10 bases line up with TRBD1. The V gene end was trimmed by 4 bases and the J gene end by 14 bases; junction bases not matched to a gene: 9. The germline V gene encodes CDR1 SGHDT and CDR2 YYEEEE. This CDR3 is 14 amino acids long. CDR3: CASSIGTGDPSLHF. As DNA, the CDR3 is TGTGCCAGCAGCATCGGGACAGGGGACCCGTCCCTCCACTTT.

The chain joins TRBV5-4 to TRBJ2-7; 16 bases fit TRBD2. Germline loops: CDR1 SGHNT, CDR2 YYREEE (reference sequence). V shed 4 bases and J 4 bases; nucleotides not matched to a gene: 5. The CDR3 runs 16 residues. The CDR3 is CASSPGTSGGVYEQYV. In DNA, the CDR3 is TGTGCCAGCAGCCCCGGGACTAGCGGGGGGGTATACGAGCAGTACGTC.

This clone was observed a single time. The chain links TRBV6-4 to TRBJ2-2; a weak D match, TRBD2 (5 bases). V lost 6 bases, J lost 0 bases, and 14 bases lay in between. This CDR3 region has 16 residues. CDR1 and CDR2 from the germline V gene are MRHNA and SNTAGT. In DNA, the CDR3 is TGTGCCAGCAGAGGGAGCGGAGAGTCGAACACCGGGGAGCTGTTTTTT. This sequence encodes CASRGSGESNTGELFF.

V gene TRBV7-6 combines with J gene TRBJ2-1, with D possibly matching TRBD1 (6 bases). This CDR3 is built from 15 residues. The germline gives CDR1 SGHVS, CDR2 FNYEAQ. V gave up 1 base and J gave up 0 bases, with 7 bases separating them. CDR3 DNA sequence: TGTGCCAGCAGCTTAGGCAGGGGCTCCTACAATGAGCAGTTCTTC. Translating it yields CASSLGRGSYNEQFF.

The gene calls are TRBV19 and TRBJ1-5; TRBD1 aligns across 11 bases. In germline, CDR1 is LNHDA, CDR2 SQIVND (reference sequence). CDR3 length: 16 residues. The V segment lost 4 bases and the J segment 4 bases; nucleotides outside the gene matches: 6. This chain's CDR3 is CASSTRDRGINQPQHF. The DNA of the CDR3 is TGTGCCAGTAGTACGAGGGACAGGGGGATTAATCAGCCCCAGCATTTT.

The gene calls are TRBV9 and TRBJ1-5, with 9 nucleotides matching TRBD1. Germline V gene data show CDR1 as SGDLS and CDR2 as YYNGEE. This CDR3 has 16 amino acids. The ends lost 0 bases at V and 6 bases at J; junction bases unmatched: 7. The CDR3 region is CASSVGDRVEGQPQHF. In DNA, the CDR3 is TGTGCCAGCAGCGTAGGGGACAGGGTTGAAGGTCAGCCCCAGCATTTT.

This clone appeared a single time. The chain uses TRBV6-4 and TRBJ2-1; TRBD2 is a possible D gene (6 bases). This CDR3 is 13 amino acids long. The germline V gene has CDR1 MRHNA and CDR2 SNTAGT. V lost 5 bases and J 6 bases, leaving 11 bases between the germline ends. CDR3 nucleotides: TGTGCCAGCAGTTCTACTAGCTTCAATGAGCAGTTCTTC. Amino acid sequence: CASSSTSFNEQFF.

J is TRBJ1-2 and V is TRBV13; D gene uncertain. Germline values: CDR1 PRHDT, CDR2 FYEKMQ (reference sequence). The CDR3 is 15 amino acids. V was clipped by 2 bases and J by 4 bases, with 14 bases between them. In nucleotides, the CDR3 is TGTGCCAGCAGCTTACAAGGGAGAATAGGCTATGGCTACACCTTC. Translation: CASSLQGRIGYGYTF.

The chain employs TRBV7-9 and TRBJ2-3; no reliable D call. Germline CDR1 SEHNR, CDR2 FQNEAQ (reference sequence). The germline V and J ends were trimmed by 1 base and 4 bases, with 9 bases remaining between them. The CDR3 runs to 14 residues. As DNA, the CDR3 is TGTGCCAGCAGCTTAGTGATCAGTGCAGATACGCAGTATTTT. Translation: CASSLVISADTQYF.

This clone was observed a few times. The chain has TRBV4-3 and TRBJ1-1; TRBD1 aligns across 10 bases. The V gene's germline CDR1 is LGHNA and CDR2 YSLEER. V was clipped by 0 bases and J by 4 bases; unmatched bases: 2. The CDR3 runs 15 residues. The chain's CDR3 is CASSQDGQGVTEAFF. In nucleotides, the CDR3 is TGCGCCAGCAGCCAAGATGGACAGGGGGTCACTGAAGCTTTCTTT.

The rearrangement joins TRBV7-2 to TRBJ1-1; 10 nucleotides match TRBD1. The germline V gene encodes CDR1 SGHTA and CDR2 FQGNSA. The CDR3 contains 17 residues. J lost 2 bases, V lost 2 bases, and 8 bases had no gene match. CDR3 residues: CASSLFIRDRGNTEAFF. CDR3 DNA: TGTGCCAGCAGCTTATTCATTCGGGACAGGGGAAACACTGAAGCTTTCTTT.

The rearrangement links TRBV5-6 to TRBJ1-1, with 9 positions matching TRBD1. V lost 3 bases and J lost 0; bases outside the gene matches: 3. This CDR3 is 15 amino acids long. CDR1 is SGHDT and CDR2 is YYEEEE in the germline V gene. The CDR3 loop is CASSYGTGLNTEAFF. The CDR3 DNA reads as TGTGCCAGCAGCTACGGGACAGGGCTGAACACTGAAGCTTTCTTT. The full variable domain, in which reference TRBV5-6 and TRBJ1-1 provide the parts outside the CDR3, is DAGVTQSPTHLIKTRGQQVTLRCSPKSGHDTVSWYQQALGQGPQFIFQYYEEEERQRGNFPDRFSGHQFPNYSSELNVNALLLGDSALYLCASSYGTGLNTEAFFGQGTRLTVV.

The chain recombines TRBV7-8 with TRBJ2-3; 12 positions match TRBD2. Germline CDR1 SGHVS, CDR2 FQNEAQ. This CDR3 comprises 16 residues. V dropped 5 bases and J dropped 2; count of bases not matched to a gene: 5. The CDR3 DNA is TGTGCCAGCAGCCCCGGACTAGCGGGGAACACAGATACGCAGTATTTT. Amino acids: CASSPGLAGNTDTQYF.

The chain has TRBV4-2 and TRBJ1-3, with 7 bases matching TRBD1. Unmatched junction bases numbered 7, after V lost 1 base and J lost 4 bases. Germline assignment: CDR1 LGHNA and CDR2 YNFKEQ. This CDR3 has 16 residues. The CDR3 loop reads CASSQAGMDRGNTIYF. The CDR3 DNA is TGTGCCAGCAGCCAAGCTGGGATGGACAGGGGAAACACCATATATTTT.

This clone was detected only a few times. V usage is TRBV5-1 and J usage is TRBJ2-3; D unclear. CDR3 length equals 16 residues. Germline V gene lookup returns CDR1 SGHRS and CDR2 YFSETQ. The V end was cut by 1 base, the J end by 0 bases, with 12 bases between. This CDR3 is CASSLMAMQSTDTQYF. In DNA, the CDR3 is TGCGCCAGCAGCTTGATGGCCATGCAGAGCACAGATACGCAGTATTTT.